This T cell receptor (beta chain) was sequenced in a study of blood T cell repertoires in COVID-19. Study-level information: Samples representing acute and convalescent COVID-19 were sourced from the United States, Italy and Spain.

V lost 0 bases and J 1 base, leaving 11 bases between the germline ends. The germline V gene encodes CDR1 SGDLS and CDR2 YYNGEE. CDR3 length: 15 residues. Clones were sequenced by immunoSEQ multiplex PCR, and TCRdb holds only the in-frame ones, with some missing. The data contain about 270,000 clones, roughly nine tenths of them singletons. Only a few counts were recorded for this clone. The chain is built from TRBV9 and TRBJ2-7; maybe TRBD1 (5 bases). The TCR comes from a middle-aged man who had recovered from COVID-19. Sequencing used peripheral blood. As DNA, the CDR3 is TGTGCCAGCAGCGTAGCTACAGGAGTTTCCTACGAGCAGTACTTC. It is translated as CASSVATGVSYEQYF.